This T cell receptor beta chain was documented in a study of shared clonotypes between healthy human individuals. CDR3 length equals 17 residues. Concerning this clone itself: The antigen remains undetermined.

Profiled with immunoSEQ multiplex PCR; TCRdb holds only in-frame clones, not every one. Among hundreds of thousands of clones listed, about three quarters were seen once. Findings and limits, study-wide: Lower generation probabilities were found for non-shared clonotypes than for those shared by all four donors.

The chain recombines TRBV21-1 with TRBJ2-3; the table's D call, TRBD2, has no DNA check behind it. TRBV21-1 is recorded as a pseudogene. The sequenced sample was memory CD4+ T cells sorted from blood. The subset: CD45RA-negative fraction. The receptor's source is a woman in her twenties or thirties in good health. For the CDR3, the DNA is TGTGCCAGCAGCAAAGGATTAGGCGGGAGGCTCACAGATACGCAGTATTTT. Protein: CASSKGLGGRLTDTQYF.